These 20 T cell receptor beta chains came from one sample sequenced in a study of blood T cells in healthy people across ages. Through a sample-barcoded 5' primer and a J-beta primer mix, a second PCR was run for roughly 7 to 11 cycles. TCRdb reprocessed the 5' RACE reads via MiXCR and lists one record per CDR3 protein. There are fewer than 800,000 distinct CDR3 sequences in the sample; 20% to 30% occur only once, and roughly a tenth lies in the top ten. Another study also made use of these data, one on T cells of mothers and their children.

Sequenced: blood. The receptors come from a boy aged 5-17 years in good health.

This clonotype showed up just a few times. This likely comes from a read error, as the CDR3 has no conserved phenylalanine or tryptophan at its end. The chain links TRBV24-1 to TRBJ2-3, with 9 bases aligning to TRBD2. Germline loops: CDR1 KGHDR, CDR2 SFDVKD. V dropped 12 bases and J dropped 1; count of bases not matched to a gene: 7. This CDR3 spans 14 amino acids. The CDR3 sequence is CAVAERGGTDTQYL. DNA of the CDR3: TGTGCCGTTGCCGAGCGGGGGGGCACAGATACGCAGTATCTT.

This clonotype has a count of ten or more. J is TRBJ1-5 and V is TRBV6-4; no clear D. V was shortened by 3 bases and J by 1 base, with 4 bases between the two germline ends. CDR1 is MRHNA, CDR2 SNTAGT, per germline. The CDR3 contains 13 residues. The CDR3 DNA follows: TGTGCCAGCAGTGAAGGGAGCAATCAGCCCCAGCATTTT. Encoded protein: CASSEGSNQPQHF.

In its sample, this clonotype was seen a few times. V usage is TRBV4-3 and J usage is TRBJ1-4, with a possible D match to TRBD1 (5 bases). The CDR3 runs to 15 residues. Germline assignment: CDR1 LGHNA and CDR2 YSLEER. The V gene lost 0 bases and the J gene lost 8 bases, with 13 bases spanning the gap. The CDR3 coding sequence is TGCGCCAGCAGCCAAGATAGAGGGGAAGAGGAAAAACTGTTTTTT. It encodes CASSQDRGEEEKLFF.

This clonotype appeared a few times. The chain's CDR3 is CASSYSEIYGYTF. CDR3 nucleotide sequence: TGTGCCAGCAGCTACTCGGAGATCTATGGCTACACCTTC. The chain is built from TRBV7-2 and TRBJ1-2; no clear D. Germline V CDR1 and CDR2: SGHTA, FQGNSA. There are 13 residues in the CDR3. V gave up 4 bases and J gave up 4 bases, with 10 bases separating them.

This chain joins TRBV7-9 and TRBJ2-5, with D perhaps being TRBD1 or TRBD2 (5 bases each). There are 15 residues in the CDR3. Germline V gene lookup returns CDR1 SEHNR and CDR2 FQNEAQ (reference sequence). V was pared by 7 bases and J by 4 bases, with 19 bases between. CDR3 bases: TGTGCCAGCAACCTGCTGACCCAGGGAGCAGAGACCCAGTACTTC. This codes for CASNLLTQGAETQYF. Based on the CDR3 plus reference TRBV7-9 and TRBJ2-5, the full variable domain is DTGVSQNPRHKITKRGQNVTFRCDPISEHNRLYWYRQTLGQGPEFLTYFQNEAQLEKSRLLSDRFSAERPKGSFSTLEIQRTEQGDSAMYLCASNLLTQGAETQYFGPGTRLLVL.

This chain links TRBV12-3 or TRBV12-4 with TRBJ2-3; the D call may be TRBD1 or TRBD2 (5 bases each). The CDR3 extends over 13 amino acids. V was shortened by 8 bases and J by 0 bases, with 9 bases between the two germline ends. The CDR3 spells CASGDLSTDTQYF. CDR3 DNA: TGTGCCAGCGGGGACCTTAGCACAGATACGCAGTATTTT.

This clonotype has just a few counts. J is TRBJ2-1 and V is TRBV29-1, with D possibly being TRBD2 (6 bases). Looked up from germline, CDR1 is SQVTM and CDR2 is ANQGSEA. CDR3 length: 11 amino acids. The V end was cut by 3 bases, the J end by 7 bases, with 7 bases between. CDR3 protein: CSVEEGNEQFF. CDR3 in DNA: TGCAGCGTTGAGGAGGGTAATGAGCAGTTCTTC.

This clonotype has only a few counts. The rearrangement joins TRBV20-1 to TRBJ2-1; the D gene could be TRBD1 or TRBD2 (5 bases each). The V gene lost 3 bases and the J gene lost 3 bases, with 15 bases spanning the gap. The germline gives CDR1 DFQATT, CDR2 SNEGSKA (reference sequence). This CDR3 region has 15 residues. CDR3 bases: TGCAGTGCTAGTACCACTACGGGACGCTACAATGAGCAGTTCTTC. It is translated as CSASTTTGRYNEQFF.

The CDR3, as DNA: TGTGCCAGCAGTTACTCGAACCCACTAGCGGGTAACTACAATGAGCAGTTCTTC. Protein: CASSYSNPLAGNYNEQFF. The chain carries TRBV6-5 and TRBJ2-1, with 9 bases that match TRBD2. This CDR3 has 18 amino acids. Germline CDR1 is MNHEY and CDR2 is SVGAGI. Trimming cost V 0 bases and J 3 bases; bases outside gene matches: 9.

This clonotype appeared a few times. In nucleotides, the CDR3 is TGTGCCAGCAGCAAGACTAGCGGAGACTACGAGCAGTACTTC. Translation gives CASSKTSGDYEQYF. The rearrangement uses TRBV25-1 and TRBJ2-7, with 9 bases identical to TRBD2. Germline V CDR1 and CDR2: MGHDK, SYGVNS. CDR3 size: 14 residues. J lost 3 bases, V lost 6 bases, and 6 bases had no gene match.

The rearrangement joins TRBV29-1 to TRBJ2-7; maybe TRBD2 (6 bases). Trimming left V 1 base short and J 2 bases short, with 15 bases between. The germline gives CDR1 SQVTM, CDR2 ANQGSEA. The CDR3 loop spans 15 amino acids. CDR3 residues: CSVEGVDGSPYEQYF. The CDR3 DNA reads as TGCAGCGTTGAAGGAGTAGACGGGAGCCCCTACGAGCAGTACTTC.

The rearrangement links TRBV20-1 to TRBJ1-3, with D unresolved. Germline loops: CDR1 DFQATT, CDR2 SNEGSKA (reference sequence). The CDR3 runs 13 residues. V was cut by 6 bases and J by 0 bases, with 9 bases left in between. As DNA, the CDR3 is TGCAGTGCAGAGACGGGCTCTGGAAACACCATATATTTT. It translates to CSAETGSGNTIYF.

The CDR3, as DNA: TGTGCCAGCAGCCCTCCGCTGGGAGGAGGACAAGAGACCCAGTACTTC. Translated: CASSPPLGGGQETQYF. The chain combines TRBV7-2 with TRBJ2-5; possibly TRBD2 for D (6 bases). Germline values: CDR1 SGHTA, CDR2 FQGNSA. The CDR3 runs 16 residues. V lost 5 bases and J lost 2, with 18 bases in between.

This clonotype was counted only a few times. This rearrangement joins TRBV6-1 to TRBJ1-2, with D possibly TRBD1 on 6 matching bases. The CDR3 is 15 amino acids. Germline CDR1 MNHNS, CDR2 SASEGT. Trimming removed 1 base at V and 0 bases at J, with 9 bases between. DNA of the CDR3: TGTGCCAGCAGTGAAGTGGGGACACCTAACTATGGCTACACCTTC. It codes for CASSEVGTPNYGYTF.

The chain has TRBV3-1 and TRBJ1-4; no clear D gene. CDR3 length: 14 residues. Germline V gene sequence: CDR1 LGHDT, CDR2 YNNKEL (reference sequence). V lost 5 bases and J 8 bases, leaving 15 bases between the germline ends. CDR3: CASSSGLRGEKLFF. The DNA of the CDR3 is TGTGCCAGCAGCTCCGGGTTAAGAGGGGAAAAACTGTTTTTT.

This rearrangement joins TRBV7-9 to TRBJ2-1; a weak D match, TRBD1 (6 bases). Germline V gives CDR1 SEHNR, CDR2 FQNEAQ (reference sequence). V lost 5 bases and J lost 5, with 13 bases in between. The CDR3 totals 14 residues. The CDR3 here is CASSGGQTNNEQFF. CDR3 sequence (DNA): TGTGCCAGCAGCGGAGGACAGACCAACAATGAGCAGTTCTTC.

A few counts support this clonotype. For the CDR3, the DNA is TGTGCCAGCAGCCCCCCGGACAGGAGGAACACTGAAGCTTTCTTT. Encoded protein: CASSPPDRRNTEAFF. The chain is built from TRBV11-2 and TRBJ1-1; 7 bases map to TRBD1. V was clipped by 5 bases and J by 1 base; unmatched bases: 7. The germline V gene has CDR1 SGHAT and CDR2 FQNNGV. The CDR3 consists of 15 residues.

V gene TRBV12-3 or TRBV12-4 combines with J gene TRBJ2-7; D is perhaps TRBD1 or TRBD2 (5 bases each). The ends were cut back, 8 bases at V and 4 bases at J, with 18 bases in the middle. The CDR3 contains 14 residues. CDR3 coding DNA: TGTGCCAGCCAACACACGTCAGGGAGTTACGAGCAGTACTTC. Encoded protein: CASQHTSGSYEQYF.

V gene TRBV28 combines with J gene TRBJ2-5; 11 bases are shared with TRBD2. The germline V gene encodes CDR1 MDHEN and CDR2 SYDVKM. There are 17 residues in the CDR3. J lost 0 bases, V lost 3 bases, and 6 bases had no gene match. The CDR3 DNA reads as TGTGCCAGCAGTTTCGCCTTACTAGCGGGAGACCAAGAGACCCAGTACTTC. It translates to CASSFALLAGDQETQYF.

The chain is built from TRBV5-1 and TRBJ2-1, with TRBD1 matching 12 bases. This CDR3 contains 18 residues. J lost 9 bases, V lost 2 bases, and 15 bases had no gene match. The germline V gene has CDR1 SGHRS and CDR2 YFSETQ. The CDR3 protein is CASSFSPPGTGGGSEQFF. The CDR3 nucleotides are TGCGCCAGCAGCTTTTCCCCACCGGGGACAGGGGGCGGGAGTGAGCAGTTCTTC.